This TCR beta chain was recovered during a study of blood T cell repertoires in COVID-19. Study as a whole: The United States, Italy and Spain provided the acute and convalescent COVID-19 samples.

Source study methods: For nucleated cells, counts were estimated from reference gene primer amplification. The assay was immunoSEQ multiplex PCR, and TCRdb's table has in-frame clones only and misses some. V and J calls and clone size follow that table, whereas D and trimming were derived from the DNA. The sample holds about 170,000 clones, more than 70% seen once. The V gene lost 2 bases and the J gene lost 8 bases, with 12 bases spanning the gap. The CDR3 spans 13 residues. Germline CDR1 reads MDHEN; CDR2 reads SYDVKM. This clone was seen only a few times. V usage is TRBV28 and J usage is TRBJ1-2; D gene uncertain. This clonotype was obtained from a woman between 70 and 85 years old who had recovered from COVID-19. Input material: peripheral blood. The chain's CDR3 is CASSLTYRGGYTF. In DNA, the CDR3 is TGTGCCAGCAGTTTAACCTACAGAGGGGGCTACACCTTC.